This T cell receptor (beta chain) appears in the sequencing data of a study of blood T cell repertoires in COVID-19. Membership in each cohort depended on participant-reported clinical history. Measured with immunoSEQ multiplex PCR; TCRdb has only the in-frame clones, and not every one. The data contain about 220,000 clones, about 86% of them singletons. V dropped 1 base and J dropped 4; count of bases not matched to a gene: 2. The CDR3 extends over 16 amino acids. Germline V CDR1 and CDR2: SEHNR, FQNEAQ (reference sequence). Sequenced input: PBMCs or T cells enriched from blood (not recorded which). This receptor was taken from a woman between 40 and 55 years old with acute COVID-19. This chain connects TRBV7-9 to TRBJ2-2; 11 bases fit TRBD2. The CDR3 region is CASSLETSGITGELFF. CDR3 nucleotide sequence: TGTGCCAGCAGCTTAGAGACTAGCGGGATCACCGGGGAGCTGTTTTTT.